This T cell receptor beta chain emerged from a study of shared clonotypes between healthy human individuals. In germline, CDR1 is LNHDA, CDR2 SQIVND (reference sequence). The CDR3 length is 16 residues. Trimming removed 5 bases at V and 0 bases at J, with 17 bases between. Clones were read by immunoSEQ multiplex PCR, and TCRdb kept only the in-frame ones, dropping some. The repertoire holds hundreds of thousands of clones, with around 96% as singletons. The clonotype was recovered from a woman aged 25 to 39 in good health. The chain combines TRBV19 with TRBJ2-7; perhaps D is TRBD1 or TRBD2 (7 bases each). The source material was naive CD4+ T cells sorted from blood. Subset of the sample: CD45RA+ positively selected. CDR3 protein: CASSRTGLGSSYEQYF. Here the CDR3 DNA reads TGTGCCAGTAGTCGGACAGGACTAGGGAGCTCCTACGAGCAGTACTTC.